The 32 T cell receptor beta chains below all came from one sample that was sequenced in a study of CD8 T cells in Susac syndrome. The RNA, about 0.45 to 1 ug, was put through reverse transcription using random hexamers. From the immunoSEQ multiplex PCR reads, TCRdb called clonotypes with MiXCR, one entry per CDR3 protein. The repertoire includes about 200,000 distinct CDR3 sequences, approximately 94% of them detected once, and 0.093% sits in the top ten. The sequenced material came from CD4+ T cells from PBMCs. The receptors were sampled from a human donor with multiple sclerosis.

The V and J genes are TRBV20-1 and TRBJ1-1; D is unclear. This CDR3 contains 11 residues. The germline V gene has CDR1 DFQATT and CDR2 SNEGSKA (reference sequence). V lost 3 bases and J 4 bases, leaving 6 bases between the germline ends. CDR3 residues: CSARRFTEAFF. CDR3 in DNA: TGCAGTGCTAGGAGGTTCACTGAAGCTTTCTTT.

The chain recombines TRBV6-5 with TRBJ2-1; the match to TRBD2 covers 10 bases. V lost 5 bases, J lost 7 bases, and 2 bases stayed unmatched. Germline lookup yields CDR1 MNHEY and CDR2 SVGAGI. This CDR3 contains 13 residues. The chain's CDR3 is CASSKLAGNEQFF. For the CDR3, the DNA is TGTGCCAGCAGTAAACTAGCGGGGAATGAGCAGTTCTTC.

This clonotype was picked up one time. The chain recombines TRBV4-2 with TRBJ1-6; D not resolved. The length of the CDR3 is 12 residues. Per the germline V gene, CDR1 is LGHNA and CDR2 is YNFKEQ. V was clipped by 1 base and J by 6 bases, with 1 base between them. CDR3 sequence: CASSQVNSPLHF. CDR3 DNA: TGTGCCAGCAGCCAAGTTAATTCACCCCTCCACTTT.

V is TRBV20-1 and J is TRBJ1-2, with D perhaps matching TRBD1 (5 bases). CDR1 DFQATT and CDR2 SNEGSKA come from the germline V gene (reference sequence). Trimming removed 1 base from V and 4 bases from J, with 13 bases in between. CDR3 length: 14 amino acids. CDR3 region: CSARGGPVTYGYTF. The CDR3 nucleotides read TGCAGTGCTAGAGGGGGACCAGTCACCTATGGCTACACCTTC.

The rearrangement uses TRBV24-1 and TRBJ2-2; the D is unclear. CDR3 length: 15 residues. V was clipped by 0 bases and J by 0 bases, with 4 bases between them. CDR1 is KGHDR, CDR2 SFDVKD, per germline. The CDR3 DNA reads TGTGCCACCAGTGATTTGACGCCGAACACCGGGGAGCTGTTTTTT. Protein sequence: CATSDLTPNTGELFF.

The chain employs TRBV7-9 and TRBJ2-3; 9 bases align to TRBD2. The CDR3 extends over 13 amino acids. Germline-derived CDR1 and CDR2 are SEHNR and FQNEAQ (reference sequence). Germline trimming cut 3 bases from V and 11 bases from J; bases unmatched to any gene: 6. CDR3 in amino acids: CASSFQRGAGQYF. The CDR3 coding sequence is TGTGCCAGCAGCTTCCAGCGGGGGGCTGGGCAGTATTTT. The entire variable domain, with the rest obtained from reference TRBV7-9 and TRBJ2-3, is as follows: DTGVSQNPRHKITKRGQNVTFRCDPISEHNRLYWYRQTLGQGPEFLTYFQNEAQLEKSRLLSDRFSAERPKGSFSTLEIQRTEQGDSAMYLCASSFQRGAGQYFGPGTRLTVL.

The chain links TRBV7-2 to TRBJ2-7; 12 bases are a match to TRBD1. The CDR3 spans 14 residues. Germline V CDR1 and CDR2: SGHTA, FQGNSA. The V segment lost 3 bases and the J segment 6 bases; nucleotides outside the gene matches: 3. The CDR3 bases are TGTGCCAGCAGCTTCGGGACAGGGGGCCGCGAGCAGTACTTC. This codes for CASSFGTGGREQYF.

The chain couples TRBV6-5 to TRBJ2-7; 9 bases fit TRBD1. Germline trimming cut 5 bases from V and 3 bases from J; bases unmatched to any gene: 5. Germline V gives CDR1 MNHEY, CDR2 SVGAGI. This CDR3 has 14 amino acids. The CDR3 loop reads CASSAPGQGYEQYF. The CDR3 region has the DNA TGTGCCAGCAGTGCCCCGGGACAGGGCTACGAGCAGTACTTC.

The chain combines TRBV30 with TRBJ2-4; D remains ambiguous. CDR1 is GTSNPN and CDR2 is SVGIG in the germline V gene (reference sequence). CDR3 size: 13 residues. V lost 2 bases, J lost 8 bases, and 13 bases lay in between. The CDR3 spells CAWSSRVGDIQYF. CDR3 DNA: TGTGCCTGGAGTTCTCGTGTTGGGGACATTCAGTACTTC. The full variable domain, its missing parts supplied by reference TRBV30 and TRBJ2-4, is SQTIHQWPATLVQPVGSPLSLECTVEGTSNPNLYWYRQAAGRGLQLLFYSVGIGQISSEVPQNLSASRPQDRQFILSSKKLLLSDSGFYLCAWSSRVGDIQYFGAGTRLSVL.

The chain has TRBV5-4 and TRBJ1-2; 8 bases are a match to TRBD1. V lost 5 bases, J lost 7 bases, and 7 bases stayed unmatched. The CDR3 contains 13 residues. Germline V gene data show CDR1 as SGHNT and CDR2 as YYREEE (reference sequence). In nucleotides, the CDR3 is TGTGCCAGCAGACGTGGACAGGGAGGTGGCTACACCTTC. This gives the protein CASRRGQGGGYTF.

This rearrangement joins TRBV7-2 to TRBJ2-1, with 8 bases matching TRBD2. Trimming removed 5 bases from V and 5 bases from J; junction bases left unmatched: 8. CDR1 is SGHTA, CDR2 FQGNSA, per germline. The CDR3 is made up of 15 amino acids. CDR3 coding DNA: TGTGCCAGCAGCCCGCCGGGGGGGCCTCACAATGAGCAGTTCTTC. Its translation: CASSPPGGPHNEQFF.

This clonotype was detected once. V usage is TRBV29-1 and J usage is TRBJ2-1, with D possibly being TRBD2 (5 bases). V shed 5 bases and J shed 5 bases, with 13 bases lying between them. The CDR3 extends over 13 amino acids. Germline loops: CDR1 SQVTM, CDR2 ANQGSEA. Written as DNA, the CDR3 is TGCAGCGTTTTGTACGGGGTGGACAATGAGCAGTTCTTC. This codes for CSVLYGVDNEQFF.

The chain carries TRBV20-1 and TRBJ2-5; weak D call: TRBD2 (6 bases). The CDR3 has 14 amino acids. Trimming removed 6 bases at V and 5 bases at J, with 19 bases between. Looked up from germline, CDR1 is DFQATT and CDR2 is SNEGSKA (reference sequence). CDR3 protein: CSAASVPSVETQYF. The CDR3 DNA reads TGCAGTGCAGCTAGCGTACCCTCTGTGGAGACCCAGTACTTC.

This clonotype was observed once. The V call is TRBV15, the J call TRBJ1-2, with TRBD1 matching over 7 bases. V was pared by 2 bases and J by 1 base, with 10 bases of the junction left unmatched. The CDR3 is made up of 17 amino acids. Germline V gene lookup returns CDR1 LNHNV and CDR2 YYDKDF (reference sequence). Here the CDR3 reads CATSRSPRTGRNYGYTF. For the CDR3, the DNA is TGTGCCACCAGCAGATCCCCTAGGACAGGTCGTAACTATGGCTACACCTTC.

The chain combines TRBV7-2 with TRBJ2-1, with D possibly matching TRBD1 (6 bases). V was clipped by 1 base and J by 5 bases, with 12 bases between them. The CDR3 is made up of 15 amino acids. Germline V lookup: CDR1 SGHTA, CDR2 FQGNSA. The CDR3 sequence: CASSLEGHVNNEQFF. As DNA, the CDR3 is TGTGCCAGCAGCTTAGAGGGACACGTCAACAATGAGCAGTTCTTC. Looking up the rest from reference TRBV7-2 and TRBJ2-1 gives the full variable domain: GAGVSQSPSNKVTEKGKDVELRCDPISGHTALYWYRQSLGQGLEFLIYFQGNSAPDKSGLPSDRFSAERTGGSVSTLTIQRTQQEDSAVYLCASSLEGHVNNEQFFGPGTRLTVL.

V is TRBV4-2 and J is TRBJ2-1; 11 nucleotides match TRBD2. This CDR3 spans 12 amino acids. Losses at the gene ends were 3 bases for V and 15 bases for J; bases not matched to a gene: 4. Germline-derived CDR1 and CDR2 are LGHNA and YNFKEQ. CDR3 loop: CASSQTSGAAFF. The CDR3 DNA reads as TGTGCCAGCAGCCAGACTAGCGGGGCCGCGTTCTTC.

The chain's CDR3 is CASSRQVLDYGYTF. The CDR3 region has the DNA TGTGCCAGCAGCCGACAGGTTTTGGACTATGGCTACACCTTC. The rearrangement links TRBV6-2 or TRBV6-3 to TRBJ1-2; perhaps TRBD1 as D (6 bases). V was clipped by 6 bases and J by 3 bases, with 14 bases between them. This CDR3 has 14 residues. The germline gives CDR1 MNHEY, CDR2 SVGEGT.

The chain uses TRBV11-2 and TRBJ1-6; D not resolved. The germline gives CDR1 SGHAT, CDR2 FQNNGV. The CDR3 contains 16 residues. Trimming stripped 0 bases from V and 7 bases from J, with 13 bases between. CDR3 nucleotides: TGTGCCAGCAGCTTAGATCTGAGACTAGGGAATTCACCCCTCCACTTT. Translated: CASSLDLRLGNSPLHF.

This chain connects TRBV3-1 to TRBJ2-2, with a weak D call TRBD1 (6 bases). Germline CDR1 is LGHDT and CDR2 is YNNKEL (reference sequence). The CDR3 contains 13 residues. V shed 7 bases and J shed 7 bases, with 13 bases lying between them. CDR3 region: CASTLQGIGELFF. In DNA, the CDR3 is TGTGCCAGCACCTTACAGGGTATCGGGGAGCTGTTTTTT.

This chain links TRBV30 with TRBJ1-1; D unresolved. CDR1 and CDR2 (germline): GTSNPN, SVGIG (reference sequence). The CDR3 is made up of 13 amino acids. V was pared by 4 bases and J by 0 bases, with 9 bases between. In DNA, the CDR3 is TGTGCCTGGAACATGAGACTGAACACTGAAGCTTTCTTT. This gives the protein CAWNMRLNTEAFF.

J is TRBJ2-3 and V is TRBV30, with 9 bases identical to TRBD2. The CDR3 totals 16 residues. After removal of 5 bases from V and 4 bases from J, the junction contained 13 bases not matched to a gene. Germline values: CDR1 GTSNPN, CDR2 SVGIG (reference sequence). CDR3 sequence: CAWRVLAGRGPDTQYF. The CDR3, as DNA: TGTGCCTGGCGGGTGCTAGCGGGGAGGGGACCAGATACGCAGTATTTT.

The V call is TRBV7-2, the J call TRBJ1-5; 10 positions agree with TRBD1. Germline CDR1 SGHTA, CDR2 FQGNSA. This CDR3 comprises 15 residues. V was pared by 1 base and J by 7 bases, with 4 bases of the junction left unmatched. This CDR3 is CASSLGDRGGQPQHF. CDR3 DNA: TGTGCCAGCAGCTTAGGGGACAGGGGAGGGCAGCCCCAGCATTTT. The full variable domain, its missing parts supplied by reference TRBV7-2 and TRBJ1-5, is GAGVSQSPSNKVTEKGKDVELRCDPISGHTALYWYRQSLGQGLEFLIYFQGNSAPDKSGLPSDRFSAERTGGSVSTLTIQRTQQEDSAVYLCASSLGDRGGQPQHFGDGTRLSIL.

This clonotype was seen only once. The chain couples TRBV6-2 or TRBV6-3 to TRBJ2-1; D call uncertain. Germline loops: CDR1 MNHEY, CDR2 SVGEGT. With 6 bases removed from V and 0 bases from J, the gap between germline ends came to 15 bases. The CDR3 runs 16 residues. CDR3 sequence: CASRPITSSSYNEQFF. DNA of the CDR3: TGTGCCAGCAGACCTATCACCTCAAGCTCCTACAATGAGCAGTTCTTC.

This chain links TRBV18 with TRBJ2-1, with D tentatively TRBD1 (6 bases). The germline V gene has CDR1 KGHSH and CDR2 LQKENI. V was shortened by 4 bases and J by 3 bases, with 10 bases between the two germline ends. This CDR3 is 14 amino acids long. Here the CDR3 reads CASSHRTDYNEQFF. CDR3 nucleotides: TGTGCCAGCTCACACCGGACAGACTACAATGAGCAGTTCTTC.

This chain uses TRBV29-1 with TRBJ1-6, with D maybe TRBD1 (6 bases). This CDR3 has 15 amino acids. Germline CDR1 and CDR2: SQVTM and ANQGSEA. Trimming pared 3 bases from V and 6 bases from J, leaving 15 bases between. The CDR3 sequence is CSVELPGAPNSPLHF. The CDR3 DNA follows: TGCAGCGTTGAGTTGCCAGGGGCGCCTAATTCACCCCTCCACTTT. The complete variable domain, with remaining parts taken from reference TRBV29-1 and TRBJ1-6, reads SAVISQKPSRDICQRGTSLTIQCQVDSQVTMMFWYRQQPGQSLTLIATANQGSEATYESGFVIDKFPISRPNLTFSTLTVSNMSPEDSSIYLCSVELPGAPNSPLHFGNGTRLTVT.

This chain connects TRBV6-5 to TRBJ2-3, with TRBD1 matching 12 bases. The CDR3 length is 18 residues. Unmatched junction bases numbered 11, after V lost 1 base and J lost 6 bases. The germline gives CDR1 MNHEY, CDR2 SVGAGI. For the CDR3, the DNA is TGTGCCAGCAGTTACTTAACCGGGACAGGGGGCGCGGGGGATACGCAGTATTTT. Amino acid sequence: CASSYLTGTGGAGDTQYF.

This chain's CDR3 is CAWSPGPNSPLHF. The CDR3 nucleotides are TGTGCCTGGAGTCCAGGGCCGAATTCACCCCTCCACTTT. This rearrangement joins TRBV30 to TRBJ1-6, with D possibly being TRBD1 (5 bases). Trimming stripped 2 bases from V and 7 bases from J, with 9 bases between. CDR1 GTSNPN and CDR2 SVGIG come from the germline V gene (reference sequence). This CDR3 has 13 amino acids. Complete variable domain (other parts from reference TRBV30 and TRBJ1-6): SQTIHQWPATLVQPVGSPLSLECTVEGTSNPNLYWYRQAAGRGLQLLFYSVGIGQISSEVPQNLSASRPQDRQFILSSKKLLLSDSGFYLCAWSPGPNSPLHFGNGTRLTVT.

CDR3 bases: TGCAGTGCTAGAGGGCAGGCCACCTACGAGCAGTACTTC. As protein: CSARGQATYEQYF. This chain joins TRBV20-1 and TRBJ2-7; D remains ambiguous. The CDR3 is made up of 13 amino acids. V lost 1 base to trimming and J lost 2 bases, with 9 bases between them. CDR1 DFQATT and CDR2 SNEGSKA come from the germline V gene (reference sequence).

The chain uses TRBV4-3 and TRBJ1-3; D ambiguous. V was trimmed by 0 bases and J by 0 bases, leaving 12 bases between them. CDR3 length equals 17 residues. Germline CDR1 is LGHNA and CDR2 is YSLEER. CDR3 nucleotide sequence: TGCGCCAGCAGCCAAGAAATGATAGGAATCTCTGGAAACACCATATATTTT. This encodes CASSQEMIGISGNTIYF.

This chain links TRBV7-2 with TRBJ1-5; D remains ambiguous. This CDR3 is 15 amino acids long. Looked up from germline, CDR1 is SGHTA and CDR2 is FQGNSA. V gave up 2 bases and J gave up 0 bases, with 8 bases separating them. The CDR3 protein is CASSLLGNSNQPQHF. For the CDR3, the DNA is TGTGCCAGCAGCTTATTGGGGAATAGCAATCAGCCCCAGCATTTT. The variable domain in full, completed from reference TRBV7-2 and TRBJ1-5, reads GAGVSQSPSNKVTEKGKDVELRCDPISGHTALYWYRQSLGQGLEFLIYFQGNSAPDKSGLPSDRFSAERTGGSVSTLTIQRTQQEDSAVYLCASSLLGNSNQPQHFGDGTRLSIL.

CDR3 sequence reads: CASSQDAETQYF. For the CDR3, the DNA is TGTGCCAGCAGCCAAGATGCAGAGACCCAGTACTTC. The J gene is TRBJ2-5, the V gene TRBV3-1; D is ambiguous. The germline V and J ends were trimmed by 0 bases and 4 bases, with 3 bases remaining between them. Germline lookup yields CDR1 LGHDT and CDR2 YNNKEL (reference sequence). This CDR3 is built from 12 residues.

This rearrangement joins TRBV3-1 to TRBJ2-5, with 11 bases fitting TRBD2. Germline values: CDR1 LGHDT, CDR2 YNNKEL (reference sequence). This CDR3 comprises 17 residues. The V gene end was trimmed by 1 base and the J gene end by 5 bases; junction bases not matched to a gene: 9. This CDR3 reads CASSQVLAGGPAETQYF. CDR3 in DNA: TGTGCCAGCAGCCAAGTCCTAGCGGGGGGCCCGGCCGAGACCCAGTACTTC.